This T cell receptor beta chain stems from a study of blood T cell repertoires in COVID-19. Produced via immunoSEQ multiplex PCR; TCRdb's table is partial and in-frame only. The sample shows 200,000 to 250,000 clones, about 86% of them seen only once. The material sequenced was peripheral blood. The clonotype originates from a man aged 55 to 70 with acute or convalescent COVID-19.

CDR3 amino acids: CASSLPAGSYNEQFF. DNA of the CDR3: TGTGCCAGCAGCTTACCAGCGGGAAGCTACAATGAGCAGTTCTTC. The rearrangement joins TRBV13 to TRBJ2-1, with TRBD2 matching over 7 bases. From germline, CDR1 is PRHDT and CDR2 FYEKMQ (reference sequence). The length of the CDR3 is 15 residues. Germline trimming cut 2 bases from V and 3 bases from J; bases unmatched to any gene: 4.